The source of this T cell receptor (beta chain) is a study of shared clonotypes between healthy human individuals. Study outcomes and limitations: The sole specimen, blood, was sampled, and tissue repertoires likely differ.

This CDR3 is 17 amino acids long. Germline assignment: CDR1 SEHNR and CDR2 FQNEAQ (reference sequence). After removal of 2 bases from V and 3 bases from J, the junction contained 6 bases not matched to a gene. Concerning this clone: The antigen remains undetermined.

Data came from immunoSEQ multiplex PCR; TCRdb stores just in-frame clones and leaves some out. Altogether about 92,000 clones are present, more than 45% being singletons, with the ten largest covering roughly 15%. The chain employs TRBV7-9 and TRBJ1-5; 11 bases match TRBD1. The clonotype originates from a woman aged 40-49 years in good health. Some clones in this sample may be carry-over from other donors' samples. The specimen was PBMCs. The CDR3 protein is CASSLWTGGYDNQPQHF. CDR3 nucleotides: TGTGCCAGCAGCTTATGGACAGGGGGCTATGACAATCAGCCCCAGCATTTT.